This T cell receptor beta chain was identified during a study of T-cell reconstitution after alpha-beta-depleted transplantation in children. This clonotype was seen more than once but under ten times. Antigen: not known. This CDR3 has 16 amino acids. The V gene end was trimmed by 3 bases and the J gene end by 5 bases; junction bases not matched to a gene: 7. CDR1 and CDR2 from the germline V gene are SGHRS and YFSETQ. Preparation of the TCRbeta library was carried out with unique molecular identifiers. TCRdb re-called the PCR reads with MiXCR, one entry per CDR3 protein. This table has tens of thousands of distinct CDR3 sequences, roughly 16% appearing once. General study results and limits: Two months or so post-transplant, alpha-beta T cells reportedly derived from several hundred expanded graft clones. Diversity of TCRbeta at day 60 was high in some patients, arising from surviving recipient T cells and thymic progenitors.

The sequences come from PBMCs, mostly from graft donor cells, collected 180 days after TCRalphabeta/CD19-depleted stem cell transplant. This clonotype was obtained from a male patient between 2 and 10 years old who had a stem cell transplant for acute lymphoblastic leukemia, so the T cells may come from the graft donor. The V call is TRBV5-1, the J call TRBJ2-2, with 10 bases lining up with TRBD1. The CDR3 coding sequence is TGCGCCAGCAGCTCCACCGGGACAGGGGCAACCGGGGAGCTGTTTTTT. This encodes CASSSTGTGATGELFF. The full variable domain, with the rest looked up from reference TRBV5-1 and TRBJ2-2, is KAGVTQTPRYLIKTRGQQVTLSCSPISGHRSVSWYQQTPGQGLQFLFEYFSETQRNKGNFPGRFSGRQFSNSRSEMNVSTLELGDSALYLCASSSTGTGATGELFFGEGSRLTVL.